This T cell receptor (beta chain) was observed in a study of T cell responses to AZD1222 COVID-19 vaccine. Study observations and caveats: None of the repertoires were sampled until the peak T cell response had passed. A reported finding is that nearly half of spike-specific TCRs target unmutated variant regions. Regions 160-218 and 743-854 dominated among vaccine-associated CD4 TCRs spanning spike. Vaccination with two AZD1222 doses was followed by a rise in Spike-specific TCR breadth and depth.

This clone was counted only a few times. The antigen remains unidentified. Clones were read by immunoSEQ multiplex PCR, and TCRdb kept only the in-frame ones, dropping some. The data contain 130,000 to 150,000 clones, about 81% of them singletons. The V end lost 5 bases, the J end lost 2 bases, and 13 bases lay between the germline ends. Looked up from germline, CDR1 is SGHVS and CDR2 is FQNEAQ. The CDR3 loop spans 14 amino acids. The V call is TRBV7-8, the J call TRBJ2-7; TRBD1 might be the D (6 bases). Sample: peripheral blood, taken on day 0 of MenACWY control vaccination. This sequence originates from an adult in good health. The CDR3 reads CASSHGQLTYEQYF. As DNA, the CDR3 is TGTGCCAGCAGCCACGGACAGTTAACCTACGAGCAGTACTTC.